These T cell receptor beta chains were read from a single sample in a study of blood T cell repertoires in COVID-19. The method was immunoSEQ multiplex PCR; TCRdb's version includes in-frame clones alone and lacks a portion of them. The table includes tens of thousands of clones, more than 70% detected once. The sequenced material came from peripheral blood. The receptors were gathered from a man aged 65 to 85 with active COVID-19. CDR3s include the opening cysteine and the closing phenylalanine or tryptophan. Fields, in order: clone size, D gene, V gene, J gene, CDR3 DNA, CDR3 protein. The D gene is left open where the match is weak. Size is omitted from some rows. Given values are once, few, many or a class for expanded clones.

-,TRBD2,TRBV7-2,TRBJ2-2,TGTGCCAGCAGCTTACGGGGGGGCTTCACCGGGGAGCTGTTTTTT,CASSLRGGFTGELFF
-,-,TRBV5-1,TRBJ1-3,TGCGCCAGCAGCTTAATGAGCTCTGGAAACACCATATATTTT,CASSLMSSGNTIYF
few,TRBD1,TRBV2,TRBJ1-2,TGTGCCAGCAGGGCGACAGGGGCCAACTATGGCTACACCTTC,CASRATGANYGYTF
-,TRBD1,TRBV7-3,TRBJ2-2,TGTGCCAGCAGCTTAAGACAGGGAAACACCGGGGAGCTGTTTTTT,CASSLRQGNTGELFF
-,TRBD2,TRBV9,TRBJ2-2,TGTGCCAGCAGTGCTTTCTTATGGGCGGGGGATAACACCGGGGAGCTGTTTTTT,CASSAFLWAGDNTGELFF
-,-,TRBV9,TRBJ1-5,TGTGCCAGCAGCGGGCGGGGGGTCCCAGGGCCCCAGCATTTT,CASSGRGVPGPQHF
-,TRBD1,TRBV29-1,TRBJ2-3,TGCAGCGTTGACCAAAGGGGGACAGTGCAGTATTTT,CSVDQRGTVQYF
-,-,TRBV5-6,TRBJ1-1,TGTGCCAGCAGCTTCGCTCGGGCTGAAGCTTTCTTT,CASSFARAEAFF
once,TRBD2,TRBV9,TRBJ2-2,TGTGCCAGCAGCTCCGTAGCGGGGTCGGGCGGGGAGCTGTTTTTT,CASSSVAGSGGELFF
-,TRBD1,TRBV25-1,TRBJ1-2,TGTGCCAGCGCTTCGGGACAGGCGGGCACTTATGGCTACACCTTC,CASASGQAGTYGYTF
-,TRBD2,TRBV6-6,TRBJ2-1,TGTGCCAGCACCCAACGGGACTACTACAATGAGCAGTTCTTC,CASTQRDYYNEQFF
-,TRBD2,TRBV7-9,TRBJ2-3,TGTGCCAGCAGCTTAGGGGGCAGCGGGGGAGATACGCAGTATTTT,CASSLGGSGGDTQYF
-,-,TRBV18,TRBJ1-4,TGTGCCAGCTCCAACCAGGGTGATGAAAAACTGTTTTTT,CASSNQGDEKLFF
-,-,TRBV30,TRBJ1-3,TGTGCCTGGGAACAGGGAAACACCATATATTTT,CAWEQGNTIYF
-,TRBD1,TRBV7-2,TRBJ1-2,TGTGCCAGCAGCTCGTCTACAGGGGGCAAGTACTATGGCTACACCTTC,CASSSSTGGKYYGYTF
-,-,TRBV21-1,TRBJ1-5,TGTGCCAGCAGCAGCGGCCAGCCCCAGCATTTT,CASSSGQPQHF
-,TRBD1,TRBV28,TRBJ1-2,TGTGCCAGCAGTCACACCCCCGGGACAGATAACTATGGCTACACCTTC,CASSHTPGTDNYGYTF
-,TRBD1,TRBV9,TRBJ2-1,TGTGCCAGCAGCCTCCCCGGGACAGGGTTTCGGAATGAGCAGTTCTTC,CASSLPGTGFRNEQFF
-,TRBD2,TRBV7-9,TRBJ2-3,TGTGCCAGCGGCGGGGGGGCGGTGGTCGATACGCAGTATTTT,CASGGGAVVDTQYF
-,TRBD2,TRBV6-4,TRBJ2-1,TGTGCCAGCAGTGACGTCGGGGGGGATTACAATGAGCAGTTCTTC,CASSDVGGDYNEQFF
-,-,TRBV4-1,TRBJ1-3,TGCGCCAGCAGCCAAGGACATACCTCTGGAAACACCATATATTTT,CASSQGHTSGNTIYF
-,TRBD1,TRBV29-1,TRBJ2-7,TGCAGCGCCTGGGACAGGGGCAACGAGCAGTACTTC,CSAWDRGNEQYF
-,-,TRBV6-1,TRBJ2-4,TGTGCCAGCAGTGAAACCGATCGGAACATTCAGTACTTC,CASSETDRNIQYF
-,TRBD1,TRBV5-1,TRBJ1-2,TGCGCCAGCAGCATCGGGACAGGTCGGGGCTCTGGCTACACCTTC,CASSIGTGRGSGYTF
once,TRBD1,TRBV19,TRBJ2-1,TGTGCCAGTAGTAAGACAGGGGTAAATACTGAGCAGTTCTTC,CASSKTGVNTEQFF
-,-,TRBV12-3/TRBV12-4,TRBJ2-7,TGTGCCAGCGCTTCTAGGGGAAACGAGCAGTACTTC,CASASRGNEQYF
-,TRBD1,TRBV27,TRBJ2-7,TGTGCCAGCATCCCCAGGGGGCTAGGGGTGCAGTACTTC,CASIPRGLGVQYF
few,-,TRBV29-1,TRBJ1-1,TGCAGCGTTGTAGCAAGGCCTGGGTGGGCTTTCTTT,CSVVARPGWAFF
-,-,TRBV6-5,TRBJ2-2,TGTGCCAGCACTTTTTCACAGGGTAACACCGGGGAGCTGTTTTTT,CASTFSQGNTGELFF
-,TRBD2,TRBV9,TRBJ2-7,TGTGCCAGCAGCTCACTAGCGGGGGGGCCCCACGAGCAGTACTTC,CASSSLAGGPHEQYF
-,TRBD1,TRBV19,TRBJ1-4,TGTGCCAGTAGGGACAGGGGCACAGGGGAAAAACTGTTTTTT,CASRDRGTGEKLFF
once,TRBD2,TRBV30,TRBJ2-7,TGTGCCTGGAGTGGGGGAGGGAACGAGCAGTACTTC,CAWSGGGNEQYF
-,-,TRBV6-1,TRBJ1-1,TGTGCCAGCAGTGAAACAGGTGGCGACACTGAAGCTTTCTTT,CASSETGGDTEAFF
-,-,TRBV7-2,TRBJ1-5,TGTGCCAGCAGCCTTACCTATAGTCTCAGCAATCAGCCCCAGCATTTT,CASSLTYSLSNQPQHF
once,-,TRBV27,TRBJ2-6,TGTGCCAGCAGCCCCCGGGCGACTATGGCTGGGGCCAACGTCCTGACTTTC,CASSPRATMAGANVLTF
-,TRBD1,TRBV7-2,TRBJ1-6,TGTGCCAGCAGCTCGAAACAGGGGGCTAATTCACCCCTCCACTTT,CASSSKQGANSPLHF
-,-,TRBV6-6,TRBJ2-3,TGTGCCAGCAGTTACTCAGGGGGAAGGCACACAGATACGCAGTATTTT,CASSYSGGRHTDTQYF
-,-,TRBV10-1,TRBJ2-7,TGCGCCAGCAGTGAGTCGTCTTACGAGCAGTACTTC,CASSESSYEQYF
-,-,TRBV6-6,TRBJ1-1,TGTGCCAGCAGTTACTCGAGTATAGAATTCACTGAAGCTTTCTTT,CASSYSSIEFTEAFF
-,-,TRBV7-2,TRBJ2-6,TGTGCCAGCAGCTGGTACACCCGCTCTGGGGCCAACGTCCTGACTTTC,CASSWYTRSGANVLTF
-,TRBD1,TRBV7-6,TRBJ2-6,TGTGCCAGCAGCCGGCCTCTGACAGGGGTAGCTTCTGGGGCCAACGTCCTGACTTTC,CASSRPLTGVASGANVLTF
-,-,TRBV18,TRBJ2-2,TGTGCCAGCTCAAGGAATGGGGCAGGCGCCGGGGAGCTGTTTTTT,CASSRNGAGAGELFF
-,TRBD1,TRBV4-3,TRBJ1-5,TGCGCCAGCAGCCCCCGACAGGGGGCCAATCAGCCCCAGCATTTT,CASSPRQGANQPQHF
once,-,TRBV2,TRBJ1-2,TGTGCCAGCAGTGAAGTCGCAGGACAAGGAAATGGCTACACCTTC,CASSEVAGQGNGYTF
-,TRBD1,TRBV27,TRBJ2-1,TGTGCCAGCCGGGACAGGGGCCCCTACAATGAGCAGTTCTTC,CASRDRGPYNEQFF
once,-,TRBV4-3,TRBJ1-6,TGCGCCAGCAGCCAAGACGGGGTTATGGGTTCACCCCTCCACTTT,CASSQDGVMGSPLHF
-,-,TRBV4-1,TRBJ1-2,TGCGCCAGCAGCCAAGTGGGGGGGGCGAATGGCTACACCTTC,CASSQVGGANGYTF
-,-,TRBV6-5,TRBJ1-1,TGTGCCAGCAGTTACTCGAACAAGAACACTGAAGCTTTCTTT,CASSYSNKNTEAFF
-,-,TRBV3-1/TRBV3-2,TRBJ1-2,TGTGCCAGCAGCCAAGGGGGGGGCAGCCAAGCGGGCTACACCTTC,CASSQGGGSQAGYTF
-,TRBD1,TRBV28,TRBJ1-2,TGTGCCAGCAGTTTCCCCAGGGGGCGTTATGGCTACACCTTC,CASSFPRGRYGYTF
-,TRBD1,TRBV6-6,TRBJ2-7,TGTGCCAGCAGTTACGGACAGGGGGCGCTAAACGAGCAGTACTTC,CASSYGQGALNEQYF
-,TRBD2,TRBV7-2,TRBJ2-7,TGTGCCAGCAGCGATTCCTCGGGGCTAGCGGGGGGATCCTACGAGCAGTACTTC,CASSDSSGLAGGSYEQYF
-,-,TRBV3-1/TRBV3-2,TRBJ2-2,TGTGCCAGCAGCCAACGGGGGGCCGGGACCTCGAACACCGGGGAGCTGTTTTTT,CASSQRGAGTSNTGELFF
-,-,TRBV6-5,TRBJ1-2,TGTGCCAGCAGTTACACCGGCTATGGCTACACCTTC,CASSYTGYGYTF
-,TRBD1,TRBV5-1,TRBJ2-3,TGCGCCAGCAGCTCGGGGACAGAGGGGGATACGCAGTATTTT,CASSSGTEGDTQYF
-,-,TRBV2,TRBJ2-3,TGTGCCAGCAGTCGGGATGAAGCAGATACGCAGTATTTT,CASSRDEADTQYF
-,TRBD2,TRBV3-1/TRBV3-2,TRBJ2-5,TGTGCCAGCAGCCAAGATGGGGCTAGCGGGGGCCAAGAGACCCAGTACTTC,CASSQDGASGGQETQYF
-,-,TRBV19,TRBJ2-1,TGTGCCACCCCGAAAGCGGTGGAGTTCTTC,CATPKAVEFF